The 32 T cell receptor beta chains given below trace back to one sample, sequenced in a study of spatial heterogeneity in lung cancer. TCRdb processed the 5' RACE reads anew with MiXCR; each CDR3 protein has one entry. The data contain tens of thousands of distinct CDR3 sequences, approximately 5.5% of them seen just once; the ten biggest clones take up roughly 27%. Time point given: sample taken at primary tumor resection. The sample in question was PBMCs, obtained at surgery. The receptors come from a female donor with early-stage non-small cell lung cancer.

The chain is built from TRBV19 and TRBJ1-6; the match to TRBD1 covers 7 bases. The CDR3 has 18 residues. CDR1 and CDR2 from the germline V gene are LNHDA and SQIVND (reference sequence). V shed 3 bases and J 0 bases; nucleotides not matched to a gene: 8. The CDR3 region has the DNA TGTGCCAGTAGTATGAGGGGGCCCATAAGCTCCTATAATTCACCCCTCCACTTT. It translates to CASSMRGPISSYNSPLHF.

This clonotype was detected many times. CDR3 DNA: TGCGCCAGCAGCCAAGGGGACGGGTTCCACGAGCAGTACTTC. It encodes CASSQGDGFHEQYF. The rearrangement joins TRBV4-3 to TRBJ2-7; D assignment may be TRBD1 or TRBD2 (5 bases each). V was cut by 1 base and J by 5 bases, with 12 bases left in between. The CDR3 has 14 residues. Germline assignment: CDR1 LGHNA and CDR2 YSLEER.

The sample holds many counts of this clonotype. The chain carries TRBV20-1 and TRBJ2-1; 10 positions match TRBD2. Losses at the gene ends were 1 base for V and 13 bases for J; bases not matched to a gene: 13. This CDR3 is built from 15 residues. In germline, CDR1 is DFQATT, CDR2 SNEGSKA (reference sequence). The CDR3 DNA sequence: TGCAGTGCTAGAGTTAGCGGGGGGCTCCCCAACTTACAGTTCTTC. This sequence encodes CSARVSGGLPNLQFF.

This clonotype has a count of ten or more. The rearrangement joins TRBV20-1 to TRBJ1-2, with 9 nucleotides matching TRBD1. Losses at the gene ends were 3 bases for V and 4 bases for J; bases not matched to a gene: 3. CDR3 length: 13 amino acids. Germline V gene data show CDR1 as DFQATT and CDR2 as SNEGSKA (reference sequence). The DNA for the CDR3 is TGCAGTGCTAGGTGGACAGGGGCCTATGGCTACACCTTC. Encoded protein: CSARWTGAYGYTF.

This clonotype was seen a few times. This chain uses TRBV6-5 with TRBJ2-3; 16 positions match TRBD2. Germline V gene data show CDR1 as MNHEY and CDR2 as SVGAGI. V shed 7 bases and J 4 bases; nucleotides not matched to a gene: 5. The CDR3 has 16 residues. In nucleotides, the CDR3 is TGTGCCAGCATGGGACTAGCGGGGGGGCGATCAGATACGCAGTATTTT. Translating it yields CASMGLAGGRSDTQYF.

Many counts were recorded for this clonotype. The V gene is TRBV29-1, the J gene TRBJ2-4, with 7 bases that match TRBD1. This CDR3 has 14 residues. Germline CDR1 SQVTM, CDR2 ANQGSEA. J gave up 2 bases and V 4 bases, and 5 bases lay outside the gene matches. This CDR3 reads CSVVLGQPKNIQYF. The CDR3 DNA is TGCAGCGTTGTCTTGGGACAGCCCAAAAACATTCAGTACTTC.

V usage is TRBV5-6 and J usage is TRBJ1-1; perhaps TRBD1 as D (6 bases). The CDR3 loop spans 15 amino acids. Trimming removed 6 bases from V and 0 bases from J, with 15 bases in between. Germline values: CDR1 SGHDT, CDR2 YYEEEE. The CDR3 DNA reads as TGTGCCAGCATCAATGGGGGGCACCTGAACACTGAAGCTTTCTTT. Its translation: CASINGGHLNTEAFF. The entire variable domain, with the rest obtained from reference TRBV5-6 and TRBJ1-1, is as follows: DAGVTQSPTHLIKTRGQQVTLRCSPKSGHDTVSWYQQALGQGPQFIFQYYEEEERQRGNFPDRFSGHQFPNYSSELNVNALLLGDSALYLCASINGGHLNTEAFFGQGTRLTVV.

The table lists this clonotype with many counts. The chain uses TRBV4-1 and TRBJ1-2, with D tentatively TRBD1 (6 bases). Germline V gene data show CDR1 as MGHRA and CDR2 as YSYEKL. V lost 3 bases, J lost 2 bases, and 13 bases lay in between. CDR3 length: 15 residues. DNA of the CDR3: TGCGCCAGCAGCCACCCACCCCAGGGGAACTATGGCTACACCTTC. Residues: CASSHPPQGNYGYTF.

This clonotype was seen at least ten times. The V gene is TRBV27, the J gene TRBJ2-3; D is perhaps TRBD1 (6 bases). The CDR3 consists of 16 residues. V was cut by 2 bases and J by 1 base, with 13 bases left in between. The germline gives CDR1 MNHEY, CDR2 SMNVEV (reference sequence). DNA for the CDR3: TGTGCCAGCAGTTTAAGTGGGGGCTTTCGCACAGATACGCAGTATTTT. Amino acid sequence: CASSLSGGFRTDTQYF.

This clonotype appeared many times. The chain combines TRBV20-1 with TRBJ2-7; D gene unclear. From germline, CDR1 is DFQATT and CDR2 SNEGSKA (reference sequence). The CDR3 extends over 12 amino acids. With 3 bases removed from V and 6 bases from J, the gap between germline ends came to 12 bases. Written as DNA, the CDR3 is TGCAGTGCTAGTGATCGGGCTGGCGAGCAGTACTTC. It encodes CSASDRAGEQYF.

This clonotype occurred a few times. The V call is TRBV3-1, the J call TRBJ2-3, with a weak D call TRBD2 (6 bases). Trimming took off 2 bases at V and 4 bases at J, with 7 bases between the two ends. Looked up from germline, CDR1 is LGHDT and CDR2 is YNNKEL (reference sequence). The CDR3 contains 13 residues. This chain's CDR3 is CASSQSGADTQYF. CDR3 coding DNA: TGTGCCAGCAGCCAATCGGGAGCAGATACGCAGTATTTT.

In its sample, this clonotype was seen many times. V gene TRBV7-8 combines with J gene TRBJ2-1; the D gene is possibly TRBD2 (6 bases). V gave up 1 base and J gave up 7 bases, with 23 bases separating them. The CDR3 is 18 amino acids. In germline, CDR1 is SGHVS, CDR2 FQNEAQ. The CDR3 sequence: CASSLVVGRRRGGNEQFF. Here the CDR3 DNA reads TGTGCCAGCAGCTTAGTGGTGGGGCGACGGCGGGGAGGTAATGAGCAGTTCTTC.

This clonotype showed up just a few times. The V gene is TRBV18, the J gene TRBJ2-1, with D perhaps matching TRBD1 or TRBD2 (5 bases each). V lost 1 base and J lost 7, with 11 bases in between. CDR3 length equals 14 residues. Germline loops: CDR1 KGHSH, CDR2 LQKENI. CDR3 in amino acids: CASSPRREWNEQFF. For the CDR3, the DNA is TGTGCCAGCTCACCACGCAGGGAGTGGAATGAGCAGTTCTTC.

The V and J genes are TRBV19 and TRBJ1-6, with 8 bases identical to TRBD1. This CDR3 contains 13 residues. The ends lost 5 bases at V and 14 bases at J; junction bases unmatched: 8. In germline, CDR1 is LNHDA, CDR2 SQIVND (reference sequence). The CDR3 loop is CASSPGQGLTLHF. The CDR3 DNA follows: TGTGCCAGTAGTCCCGGACAGGGTTTGACCCTCCACTTT.

A few counts support this clonotype. Written as DNA, the CDR3 is TGTGCCAGCTCACCACCAACGGGTAGGGTCACTGAAGCTTTCTTT. Its protein is CASSPPTGRVTEAFF. The chain joins TRBV18 to TRBJ1-1, with D hard to call. Trimming pared 0 bases from V and 4 bases from J, leaving 12 bases between. This CDR3 has 15 residues. Germline CDR1 and CDR2: KGHSH and LQKENI.

This clonotype was observed a handful of times. This chain uses TRBV11-1 with TRBJ1-6; 8 bases are a match to TRBD1. This CDR3 has 16 amino acids. Germline V gives CDR1 SGHAT, CDR2 FQDESV (reference sequence). J lost 4 bases, V lost 5 bases, and 7 bases had no gene match. This chain's CDR3 is CASSRGQGEYNSPLHF. The CDR3 DNA sequence: TGTGCCAGCAGCCGCGGACAGGGCGAATATAATTCACCCCTCCACTTT.

Ten or more counts support this clonotype. The chain employs TRBV10-3 and TRBJ2-5; 8 positions agree with TRBD1. Trimming at V came to 6 bases and at J to 3 bases, leaving 3 bases not matched to a gene. The CDR3 covers 13 residues. Germline loops: CDR1 ENHRY, CDR2 SYGVKD. The DNA for the CDR3 is TGTGCCATCAGGGCGACAGGGGAAGAGACCCAGTACTTC. Translated, it gives CAIRATGEETQYF.

This clonotype was counted at least ten times. In nucleotides, the CDR3 is TGCAGTGCTAGAGATCCCCAGACAGGGAAGTATGGCTACACCTTC. Translation gives CSARDPQTGKYGYTF. The genes are TRBV20-1 and TRBJ1-2, with 7 bases fitting TRBD1. The CDR3 has 15 residues. J was trimmed by 5 bases and V by 0 bases; bases with no gene match: 9. The germline V gene has CDR1 DFQATT and CDR2 SNEGSKA (reference sequence).

This clonotype was counted between two and nine times. This chain's CDR3 is CASSKAGVGQYF. The DNA for the CDR3 is TGCGCCAGCAGTAAAGCGGGGGTAGGCCAGTACTTC. The gene calls are TRBV5-1 and TRBJ2-5; 8 bases agree with TRBD2. Germline V gene data show CDR1 as SGHRS and CDR2 as YFSETQ. CDR3 length: 12 amino acids. Unmatched junction bases numbered 7, after V lost 5 bases and J lost 10 bases. The full variable domain, with the rest looked up from reference TRBV5-1 and TRBJ2-5, is KAGVTQTPRYLIKTRGQQVTLSCSPISGHRSVSWYQQTPGQGLQFLFEYFSETQRNKGNFPGRFSGRQFSNSRSEMNVSTLELGDSALYLCASSKAGVGQYFGPGTRLLVL.

This clonotype was picked up many times. This CDR3 reads CASSAGQGNGYTF. DNA of the CDR3: TGCGCCAGCAGCGCCGGACAGGGGAATGGCTACACCTTC. V usage is TRBV5-1 and J usage is TRBJ1-2, with 9 bases aligning to TRBD1. The CDR3 covers 13 residues. V lost 4 bases, J lost 6 bases, and 4 bases stayed unmatched. Germline V gene sequence: CDR1 SGHRS, CDR2 YFSETQ.

This clonotype was seen repeatedly, ten times or more. This chain links TRBV5-1 with TRBJ2-4, with D perhaps matching TRBD2 (6 bases). The CDR3 sequence is 17 residues long. Trimming took 4 bases from V and 0 from J, leaving 17 bases between them. The germline gives CDR1 SGHRS, CDR2 YFSETQ. The CDR3 protein is CASSPGDPWVAKNIQYF. In DNA form, the CDR3 reads TGCGCCAGCAGCCCGGGGGATCCGTGGGTAGCCAAAAACATTCAGTACTTC. The complete variable domain, with remaining parts taken from reference TRBV5-1 and TRBJ2-4, reads KAGVTQTPRYLIKTRGQQVTLSCSPISGHRSVSWYQQTPGQGLQFLFEYFSETQRNKGNFPGRFSGRQFSNSRSEMNVSTLELGDSALYLCASSPGDPWVAKNIQYFGAGTRLSVL.

There are many counts of this clonotype. The chain recombines TRBV20-1 with TRBJ1-2, with D possibly TRBD1 on 6 matching bases. This CDR3 has 14 residues. Germline V CDR1 and CDR2: DFQATT, SNEGSKA (reference sequence). V lost 5 bases to trimming and J lost 5 bases, with 18 bases between them. This CDR3 reads CSAVTPGGGYGYTF. The CDR3 DNA follows: TGCAGTGCTGTGACCCCCGGGGGCGGGTATGGCTACACCTTC.

At least ten counts were recorded for this clonotype. The chain employs TRBV14 and TRBJ1-5; no clear D gene. CDR3 length: 14 amino acids. Looked up from germline, CDR1 is SGHDN and CDR2 is FVKESK. V shed 0 bases and J shed 6 bases, with 9 bases lying between them. The CDR3 region is CASSQDGVGQPQHF. The CDR3 nucleotides read TGTGCCAGCAGCCAAGATGGGGTAGGTCAGCCCCAGCATTTT.

The V and J genes are TRBV19 and TRBJ2-2; D possibly corresponds to TRBD1 (5 bases). V lost 5 bases and J lost 4, with 17 bases in between. Germline V gene data show CDR1 as LNHDA and CDR2 as SQIVND (reference sequence). The CDR3 extends over 16 amino acids. The CDR3 coding sequence is TGTGCCAGTAGTCTCCCTCAGGGAAGAACCACCGGGGAGCTGTTTTTT. The encoded protein is CASSLPQGRTTGELFF.

This clonotype turned up a few times. At one end, the junction sequence differs from germline, possibly due to a read error. The V call is TRBV20-1, the J call TRBJ2-5, with TRBD1 as a possible D gene (8 bases). The germline gives CDR1 DFQATT, CDR2 SNEGSKA (reference sequence). This CDR3 comprises 16 residues. In DNA, the CDR3 is TGTAGTGCTAATGGACAGGGAGGGTACCCCAAAGAGACCCAGTACTTC. Protein: CSANGQGGYPKETQYF.

This chain uses TRBV6-6 with TRBJ1-5, with 9 bases aligning to TRBD1. J gave up 4 bases and V 6 bases, and 4 bases lay outside the gene matches. The CDR3 loop spans 14 amino acids. Germline CDR1 reads MNHNY; CDR2 reads SVGAGI (reference sequence). The CDR3: CASRETGGNQPQHF. CDR3 bases: TGTGCCAGCAGGGAGACAGGGGGGAATCAGCCCCAGCATTTT.

This clonotype was picked up a small number of times. CDR3 nucleotides: TGTGCCAGTAGTAGGGGACCGCGCCAAGAGACCCAGTACTTC. This gives the protein CASSRGPRQETQYF. The chain links TRBV19 to TRBJ2-5; TRBD1 or TRBD2 may be the D gene (5 bases each). Trimming took off 4 bases at V and 1 base at J, with 10 bases between the two ends. Germline V gene lookup returns CDR1 LNHDA and CDR2 SQIVND (reference sequence). There are 14 residues in the CDR3.

The V and J genes are TRBV7-3 and TRBJ2-3; TRBD2 aligns across 14 bases. Germline V gives CDR1 SGHTA, CDR2 FQGTGA. V shed 5 bases, J shed 2 bases, and the junction held 9 bases outside the gene matches. The CDR3 has 18 amino acids. The chain's CDR3 is CASSPGTSGSGYTDTQYF. The DNA for the CDR3 is TGTGCCAGCAGCCCTGGGACTAGCGGGAGCGGATACACAGATACGCAGTATTTT. The whole variable domain, filled in from reference TRBV7-3 and TRBJ2-3, reads GAGVSQTPSNKVTEKGKYVELRCDPISGHTALYWYRQSLGQGPEFLIYFQGTGAADDSGLPNDRFFAVRPEGSVSTLKIQRTERGDSAVYLCASSPGTSGSGYTDTQYFGPGTRLTVL.

This clonotype showed up many times. This sequence joins TRBV13 and TRBJ1-2; D perhaps matches TRBD1 (6 bases). Germline V CDR1 and CDR2: PRHDT, FYEKMQ (reference sequence). This CDR3 contains 13 residues. Deletions cut 5 bases from V and 2 bases from J, with 9 bases between. CDR3 DNA sequence: TGTGCCAGCAGCCGCGACAGGAACTATGGCTACACCTTC. Translated, it gives CASSRDRNYGYTF.

V and J are TRBV7-2 and TRBJ1-1; D unclear. The germline V gene encodes CDR1 SGHTA and CDR2 FQGNSA. The ends were cut back, 5 bases at V and 5 bases at J, with 12 bases in the middle. The CDR3 loop spans 13 amino acids. The CDR3 DNA follows: TGTGCCAGCAGCCTGACTGACCAGACTGAAGCTTTCTTT. It encodes CASSLTDQTEAFF. Complete variable domain (other parts from reference TRBV7-2 and TRBJ1-1): GAGVSQSPSNKVTEKGKDVELRCDPISGHTALYWYRQSLGQGLEFLIYFQGNSAPDKSGLPSDRFSAERTGGSVSTLTIQRTQQEDSAVYLCASSLTDQTEAFFGQGTRLTVV.

The chain employs TRBV30 and TRBJ1-5; D unresolved. Per the germline V gene, CDR1 is GTSNPN and CDR2 is SVGIG (reference sequence). V lost 2 bases and J 0 bases, leaving 14 bases between the germline ends. The CDR3 consists of 16 residues. CDR3: CAWSPSTVDSNQPQHF. CDR3 DNA sequence: TGTGCCTGGAGTCCCTCGACGGTGGATAGCAATCAGCCCCAGCATTTT. The whole variable domain, remainder taken from reference TRBV30 and TRBJ1-5, is SQTIHQWPATLVQPVGSPLSLECTVEGTSNPNLYWYRQAAGRGLQLLFYSVGIGQISSEVPQNLSASRPQDRQFILSSKKLLLSDSGFYLCAWSPSTVDSNQPQHFGDGTRLSIL.

The V call is TRBV5-4, the J call TRBJ2-3; 7 bases are shared with TRBD2. This CDR3 region has 14 residues. Losses at the gene ends were 1 base for V and 2 bases for J; bases not matched to a gene: 1. Germline V lookup: CDR1 SGHNT, CDR2 YYREEE (reference sequence). The CDR3: CASSLSGATDTQYF. The DNA for the CDR3 is TGTGCCAGCAGCTTGAGCGGGGCCACAGATACGCAGTATTTT.